This TCR beta chain appears in the sequencing data of a study of PD-1 blockade in classical Hodgkin lymphoma. Method: immunoSEQ multiplex PCR; TCRdb's copy keeps in-frame clones and lacks some. Of approximately 45,000 clones in the sample, 66% were seen once. From germline, CDR1 is MNHNS and CDR2 SASEGT. The V gene lost 4 bases and the J gene lost 5 bases, with 12 bases spanning the gap. The CDR3 is made up of 14 amino acids. The time point was: cycle 4 day 1 (C4D1), after 6 weeks of nivolumab. Each of the patients experienced relapse following autologous stem cell transplantation, and their brentuximab vedotin exposure differed. Concerning this clone itself: The antigen remains undetermined.

Study-wide results and caveats: Exclusion was applied to patients who started nivolumab under 1 year after ASCT.

The sample here was peripheral blood mononuclear cells (PBMCs), taken before the fourth cycle of nivolumab. This sequence originates from a human donor with classical Hodgkin lymphoma. The rearrangement joins TRBV6-1 to TRBJ1-3; maybe TRBD1 (5 bases). CDR3 region: CASSADRNRNTIYF. CDR3 in DNA: TGTGCCAGCAGTGCCGACAGAAATAGAAACACCATATATTTT.